This T cell receptor beta chain was recovered during a study of vaccination effects on CD4 cells after COVID-19. Study in general: Each participant received a vaccine that was either BNT162b2 or mRNA-1273, given as two doses. Study conclusions and caveats: Sampling in the study covered few convalescent patients and included no early post-infection timepoints.

Under the ViraFEST assay, PBMC were stimulated with viral peptide pools so that antigen-specific CD4+ T cells expanded. Sequencing was performed afterwards. Investigators separated out CD4+ T cells once around 9 days of culture had passed. Vaccinated participants had no history of SARS-CoV-2 infection and tested negative for nucleocapsid antibodies. Half the medium was replaced with IL-2 medium on days 3 and 7. In the case of this clone: The antigen is unknown.

TCRdb's copy holds only in-frame clones and misses some; the assay was immunoSEQ multiplex PCR. Counted here are about 37,000 clones, roughly 62% occurring once; the ten biggest clones make up 15%. Sequenced here: CD4+ T cells from PBMCs cultured with HCoV-OC43 spike peptides, sampled before COVID-19 vaccination. The sample's subset: HCoV-OC43 spike overlapping peptide pool stimulation. The TCR originated in a human donor who received a COVID-19 vaccine.

CDR3 residues: CASSPVAPMQSYEQYF. The CDR3 nucleotides are TGTGCCAGCTCACCTGTCGCACCTATGCAGTCCTACGAGCAGTACTTC. This rearrangement joins TRBV18 to TRBJ2-7; D gene uncertain. Trimming stripped 3 bases from V and 1 base from J, with 16 bases between. CDR1 and CDR2 (germline): KGHSH, LQKENI. The CDR3 has 16 amino acids.